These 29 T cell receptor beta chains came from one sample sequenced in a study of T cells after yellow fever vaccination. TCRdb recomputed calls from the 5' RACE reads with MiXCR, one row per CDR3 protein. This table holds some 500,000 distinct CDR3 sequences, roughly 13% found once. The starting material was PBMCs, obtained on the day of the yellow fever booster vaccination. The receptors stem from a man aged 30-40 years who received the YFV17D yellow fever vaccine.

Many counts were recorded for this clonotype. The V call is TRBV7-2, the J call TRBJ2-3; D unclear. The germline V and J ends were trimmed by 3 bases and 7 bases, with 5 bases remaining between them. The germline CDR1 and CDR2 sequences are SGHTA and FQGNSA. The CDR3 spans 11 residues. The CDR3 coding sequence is TGTGCCAGCAGCTTTTTGAATACGCAGTATTTT. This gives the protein CASSFLNTQYF.

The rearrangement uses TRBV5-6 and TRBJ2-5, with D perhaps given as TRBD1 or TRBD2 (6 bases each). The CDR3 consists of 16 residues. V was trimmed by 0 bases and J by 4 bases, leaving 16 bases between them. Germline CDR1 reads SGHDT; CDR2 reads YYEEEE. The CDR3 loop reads CASSLARGPSGETQYF. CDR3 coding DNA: TGTGCCAGCAGCTTGGCCCGGGGGCCGAGTGGAGAGACCCAGTACTTC.

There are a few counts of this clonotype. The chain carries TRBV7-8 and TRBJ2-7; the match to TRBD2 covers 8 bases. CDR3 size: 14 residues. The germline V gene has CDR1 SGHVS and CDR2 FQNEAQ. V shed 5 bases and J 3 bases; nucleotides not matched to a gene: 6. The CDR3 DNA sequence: TGTGCCAGCAGCATCAATAGCGGGGTCTACGAGCAGTACTTC. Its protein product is CASSINSGVYEQYF.

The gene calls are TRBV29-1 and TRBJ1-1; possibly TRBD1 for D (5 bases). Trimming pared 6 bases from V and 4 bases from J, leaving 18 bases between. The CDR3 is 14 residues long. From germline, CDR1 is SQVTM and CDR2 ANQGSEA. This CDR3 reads CSVRPGTVGTEAFF. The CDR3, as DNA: TGCAGCGTGCGTCCCGGGACGGTGGGCACTGAAGCTTTCTTT.

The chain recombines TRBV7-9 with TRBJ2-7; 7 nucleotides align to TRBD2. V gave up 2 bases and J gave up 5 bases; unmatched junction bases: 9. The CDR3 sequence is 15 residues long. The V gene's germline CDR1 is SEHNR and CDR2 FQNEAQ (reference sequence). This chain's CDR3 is CASSLLSGMKDEQYF. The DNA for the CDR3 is TGTGCCAGCAGCTTACTCAGCGGGATGAAGGACGAGCAGTACTTC.

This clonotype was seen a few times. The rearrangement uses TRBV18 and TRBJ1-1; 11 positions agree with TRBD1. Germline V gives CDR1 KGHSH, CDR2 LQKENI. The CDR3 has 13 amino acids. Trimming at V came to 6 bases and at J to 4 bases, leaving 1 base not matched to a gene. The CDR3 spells CASSGQGVTEAFF. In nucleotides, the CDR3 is TGTGCCAGCTCGGGACAGGGGGTCACTGAAGCTTTCTTT.

Here the CDR3 DNA reads TGTGCCAGCAGCGCCTGGACAGGGGCCGAGCAGTACTTC. It specifies CASSAWTGAEQYF. The V gene is TRBV6-6, the J gene TRBJ2-7; 9 bases are shared with TRBD1. The CDR3 contains 13 residues. The germline gives CDR1 MNHNY, CDR2 SVGAGI (reference sequence). V gave up 6 bases and J gave up 6 bases; unmatched junction bases: 6.

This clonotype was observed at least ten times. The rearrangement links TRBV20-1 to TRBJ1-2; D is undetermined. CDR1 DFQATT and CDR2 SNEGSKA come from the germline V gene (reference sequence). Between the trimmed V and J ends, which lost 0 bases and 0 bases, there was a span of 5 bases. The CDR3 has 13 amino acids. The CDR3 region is CSARDGTNYGYTF. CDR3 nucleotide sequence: TGCAGTGCTAGAGATGGGACTAACTATGGCTACACCTTC.

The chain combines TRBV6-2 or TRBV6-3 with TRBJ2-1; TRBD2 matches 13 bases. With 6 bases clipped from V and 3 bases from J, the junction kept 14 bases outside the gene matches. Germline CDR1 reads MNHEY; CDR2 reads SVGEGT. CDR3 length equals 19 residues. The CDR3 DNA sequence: TGTGCCAGCAGCACTCCAAACGGACTAGCGGGAGTATTCTACAATGAGCAGTTCTTC. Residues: CASSTPNGLAGVFYNEQFF.

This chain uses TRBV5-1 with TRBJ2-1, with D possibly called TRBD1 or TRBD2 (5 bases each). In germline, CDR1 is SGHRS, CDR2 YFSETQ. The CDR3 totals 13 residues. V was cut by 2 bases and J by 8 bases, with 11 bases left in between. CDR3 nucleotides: TGCGCCAGCAGCTTTCGGGTGGGGGATGAGCAGTTCTTC. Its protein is CASSFRVGDEQFF.

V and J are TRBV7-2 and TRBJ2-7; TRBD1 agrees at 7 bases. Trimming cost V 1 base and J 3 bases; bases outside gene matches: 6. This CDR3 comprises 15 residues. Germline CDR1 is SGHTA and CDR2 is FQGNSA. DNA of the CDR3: TGTGCCAGCAGCTTAGTCGGGACAGATTACTACGAGCAGTACTTC. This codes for CASSLVGTDYYEQYF.

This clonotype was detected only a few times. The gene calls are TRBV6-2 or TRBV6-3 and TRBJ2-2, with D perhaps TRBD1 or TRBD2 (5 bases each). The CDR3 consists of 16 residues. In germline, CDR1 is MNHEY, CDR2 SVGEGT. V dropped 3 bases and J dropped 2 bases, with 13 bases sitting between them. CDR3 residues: CASSYWDQENTGELFF. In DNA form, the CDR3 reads TGTGCCAGCAGTTATTGGGACCAGGAAAACACCGGGGAGCTGTTTTTT.

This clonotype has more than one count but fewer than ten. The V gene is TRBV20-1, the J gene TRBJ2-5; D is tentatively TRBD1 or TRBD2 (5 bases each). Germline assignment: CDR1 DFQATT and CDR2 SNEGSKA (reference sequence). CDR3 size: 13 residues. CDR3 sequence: CSAGGVRAETQYF. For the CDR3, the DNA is TGCAGCGCTGGGGGAGTGAGGGCAGAGACCCAGTACTTC.

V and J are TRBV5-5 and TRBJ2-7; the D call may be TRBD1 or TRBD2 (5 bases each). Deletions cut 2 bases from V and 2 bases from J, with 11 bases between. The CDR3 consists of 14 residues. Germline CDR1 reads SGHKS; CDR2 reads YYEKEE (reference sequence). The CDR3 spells CASSFGDPTYEQYF. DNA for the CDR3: TGTGCCAGCAGCTTTGGGGACCCCACCTACGAGCAGTACTTC.

The CDR3 reads CASSPSLTPQETQYF. In nucleotides, the CDR3 is TGCGCCAGCAGCCCCTCCCTAACGCCCCAAGAGACCCAGTACTTC. The chain joins TRBV5-1 to TRBJ2-5; no clear D. From germline, CDR1 is SGHRS and CDR2 YFSETQ. Trimming took 4 bases from V and 1 from J, leaving 14 bases between them. The CDR3 loop spans 15 amino acids.

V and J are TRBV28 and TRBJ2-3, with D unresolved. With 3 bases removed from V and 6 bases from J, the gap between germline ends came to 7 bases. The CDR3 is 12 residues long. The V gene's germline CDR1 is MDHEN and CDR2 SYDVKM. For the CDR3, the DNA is TGTGCCAGCAGTTTTGCACCGGATACGCAGTATTTT. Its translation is CASSFAPDTQYF. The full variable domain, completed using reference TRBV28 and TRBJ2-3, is DVKVTQSSRYLVKRTGEKVFLECVQDMDHENMFWYRQDPGLGLRLIYFSYDVKMKEKGDIPEGYSVSREKKERFSLILESASTNQTSMYLCASSFAPDTQYFGPGTRLTVL.

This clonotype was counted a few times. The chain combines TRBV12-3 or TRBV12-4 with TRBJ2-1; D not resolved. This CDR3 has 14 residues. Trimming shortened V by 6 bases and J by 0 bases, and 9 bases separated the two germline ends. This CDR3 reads CASRLSTSYNEQFF. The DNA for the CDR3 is TGTGCCAGCAGGTTAAGTACCTCCTACAATGAGCAGTTCTTC.

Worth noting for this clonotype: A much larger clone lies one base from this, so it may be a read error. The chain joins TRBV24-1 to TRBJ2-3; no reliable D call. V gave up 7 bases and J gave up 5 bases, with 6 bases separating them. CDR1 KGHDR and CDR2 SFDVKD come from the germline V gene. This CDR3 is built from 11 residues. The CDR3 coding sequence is TGTGCCACCAGCTTAAAAGATACGCAGTATTTT. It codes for CATSLKDTQYF.

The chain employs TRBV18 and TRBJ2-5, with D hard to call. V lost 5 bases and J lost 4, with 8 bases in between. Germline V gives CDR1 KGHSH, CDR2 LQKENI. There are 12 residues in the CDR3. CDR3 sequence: CASSSQLETQYF. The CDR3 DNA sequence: TGTGCCAGCTCATCGCAGCTAGAGACCCAGTACTTC.

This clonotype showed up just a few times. Here the CDR3 reads CASSLAAVGEQYF. Here the CDR3 DNA reads TGTGCCAGCAGCTTGGCGGCGGTGGGCGAGCAGTACTTC. The genes are TRBV5-5 and TRBJ2-7; D unresolved. Trimming pared 0 bases from V and 6 bases from J, leaving 10 bases between. The CDR3 is made up of 13 amino acids. Germline CDR1 and CDR2: SGHKS and YYEKEE (reference sequence).

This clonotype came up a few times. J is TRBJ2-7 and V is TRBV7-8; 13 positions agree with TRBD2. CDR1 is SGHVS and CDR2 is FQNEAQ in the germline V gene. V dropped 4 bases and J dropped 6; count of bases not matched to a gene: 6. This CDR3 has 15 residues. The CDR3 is CASSSWTSGSLEQYF. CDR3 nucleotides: TGTGCCAGCAGCTCCTGGACTAGCGGGAGTCTCGAGCAGTACTTC.

CDR3 in amino acids: CASSQVKGATGELFF. The CDR3 DNA reads as TGTGCCAGCAGCCAAGTAAAGGGGGCAACCGGGGAGCTGTTTTTT. The V call is TRBV3-1, the J call TRBJ2-2, with 7 bases identical to TRBD1. The germline gives CDR1 LGHDT, CDR2 YNNKEL (reference sequence). V lost 1 base, J lost 5 bases, and 4 bases stayed unmatched. CDR3 length equals 15 residues.

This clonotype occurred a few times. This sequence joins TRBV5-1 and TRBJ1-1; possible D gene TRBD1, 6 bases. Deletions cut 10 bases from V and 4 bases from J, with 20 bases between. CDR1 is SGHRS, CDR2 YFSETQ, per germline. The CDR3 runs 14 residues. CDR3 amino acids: CASQAGGPFTEAFF. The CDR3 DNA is TGCGCCTCCCAGGCGGGGGGCCCCTTCACTGAAGCTTTCTTT.

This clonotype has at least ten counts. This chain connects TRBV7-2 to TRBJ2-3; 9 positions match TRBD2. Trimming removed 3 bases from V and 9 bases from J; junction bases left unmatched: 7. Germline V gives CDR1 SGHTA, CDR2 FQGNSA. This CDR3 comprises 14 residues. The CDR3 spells CASSLGGLAETQYF. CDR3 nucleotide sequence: TGTGCCAGCAGCTTGGGGGGACTAGCTGAGACGCAGTATTTT.

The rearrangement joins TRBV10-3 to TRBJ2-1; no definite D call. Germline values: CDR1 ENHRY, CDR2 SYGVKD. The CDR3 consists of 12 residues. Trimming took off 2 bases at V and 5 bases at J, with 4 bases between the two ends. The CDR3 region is CAISETDNEQFF. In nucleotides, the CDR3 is TGTGCCATCAGTGAGACAGACAATGAGCAGTTCTTC.

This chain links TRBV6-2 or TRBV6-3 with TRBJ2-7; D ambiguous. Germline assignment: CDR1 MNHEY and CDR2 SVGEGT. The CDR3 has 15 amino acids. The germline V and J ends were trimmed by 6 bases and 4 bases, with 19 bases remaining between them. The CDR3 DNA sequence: TGTGCCAGCAGAAACGGACCCGAAAAAAAATACGAGCAGTACTTC. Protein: CASRNGPEKKYEQYF.

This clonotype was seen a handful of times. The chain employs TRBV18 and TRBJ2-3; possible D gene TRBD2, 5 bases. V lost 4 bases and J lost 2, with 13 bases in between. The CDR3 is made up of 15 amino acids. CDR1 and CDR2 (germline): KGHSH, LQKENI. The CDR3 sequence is CASSQLRGATDTQYF. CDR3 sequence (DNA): TGTGCCAGCTCACAGCTCCGGGGAGCCACAGATACGCAGTATTTT. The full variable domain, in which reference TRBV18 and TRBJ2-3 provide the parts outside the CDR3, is NAGVMQNPRHLVRRRGQEARLRCSPMKGHSHVYWYRQLPEEGLKFMVYLQKENIIDESGMPKERFSAEFPKEGPSILRIQQVVRGDSAAYFCASSQLRGATDTQYFGPGTRLTVL.

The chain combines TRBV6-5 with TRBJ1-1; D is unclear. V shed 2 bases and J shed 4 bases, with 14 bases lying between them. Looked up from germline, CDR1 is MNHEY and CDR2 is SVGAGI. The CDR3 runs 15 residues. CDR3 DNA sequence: TGTGCCAGCAGTTACGGGCAGGATTCGGGCACTGAAGCTTTCTTT. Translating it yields CASSYGQDSGTEAFF.

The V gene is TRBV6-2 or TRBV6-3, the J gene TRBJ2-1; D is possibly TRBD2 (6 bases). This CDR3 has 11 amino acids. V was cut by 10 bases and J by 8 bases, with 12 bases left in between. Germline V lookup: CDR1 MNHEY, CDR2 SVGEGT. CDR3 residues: CATTGSYEQFF. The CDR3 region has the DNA TGTGCCACCACCGGGAGTTATGAGCAGTTCTTC.